This record concerns one T cell receptor (beta chain) sequence. Its antigen remains unknown. This sample is part of a study of T cells in Graves' hyperthyroidism and ophthalmopathy. Study observations and caveats: Blood also held most thyroid clonotypes expanded beyond 0.001. The model anticipated ophthalmopathy a median approximately 6.5 months pre-onset.

Ophthalmopathy patients all had a Clinical Activity Score of at least 3, a NOSPECS grade of at least 4 and disease under 3 months old. Uncontrolled infection, other autoimmune disease, pregnancy or lactation led to exclusion. RNA transcripts gave rise to amplified TCR beta CDR3 regions. First-round RT-PCR targeting the TCR CDR3 was performed with the HTBI primer set. A single record per CDR3 protein comes from TCRdb applying MiXCR to the multiplex PCR reads. The sample records around 530,000 distinct CDR3 sequences, 15% to 20% being singletons. Specimen: blood. This receptor was taken from a woman aged 18-35 years with Graves' ophthalmopathy.

The CDR3 here is CSAWGHETYGYTF. CDR3 coding DNA: TGCAGTGCCTGGGGACATGAAACCTATGGCTACACCTTC. The J gene is TRBJ1-2, the V gene TRBV20-1; possibly TRBD1 for D (6 bases). CDR1 is DFQATT, CDR2 SNEGSKA, per germline (reference sequence). Trimming cost V 6 bases and J 4 bases, with 15 bases left between them. This CDR3 is 13 amino acids long.